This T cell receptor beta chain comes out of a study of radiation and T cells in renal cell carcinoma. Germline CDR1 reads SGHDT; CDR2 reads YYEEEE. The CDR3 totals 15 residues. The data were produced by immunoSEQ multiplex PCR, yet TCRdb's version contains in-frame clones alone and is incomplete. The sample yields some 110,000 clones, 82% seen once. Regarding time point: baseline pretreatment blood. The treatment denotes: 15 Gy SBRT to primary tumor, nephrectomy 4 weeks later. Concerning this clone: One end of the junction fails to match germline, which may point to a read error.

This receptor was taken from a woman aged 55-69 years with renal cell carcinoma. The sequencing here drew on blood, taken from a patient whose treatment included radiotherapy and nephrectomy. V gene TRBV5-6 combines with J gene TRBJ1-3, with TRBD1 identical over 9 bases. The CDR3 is CASSLGTGPGNTIYF. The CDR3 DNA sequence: TGTGCCAGCAGTTTGGGGACAGGGCCTGGAAACACCATATATTTT.